The clone carrying this T cell receptor beta chain has ten or more counts. What it binds is not known. V was pared by 3 bases and J by 2 bases, with 4 bases of the junction left unmatched. The germline CDR1 and CDR2 sequences are SGHDT and YYEEEE. The CDR3 consists of 14 residues. Documented time point: persistent/refractory GD, antithyroid drugs over 5 years with positive TRAb. The authors made the TCR library using RNA they extracted from PBMCs. This sample was included in a study of regulatory T cells in long-lasting Graves disease. The study, taken as a whole, reports: With some 2,700 shared public clonotypes, persistent patients exceeded new patients, who shared over 850. There were preferences for TRBV28, TRBJ1-2 and TRBJ2-5 in persistent disease.

Arm-PCR of CDR3 regions and iRepertoire HTBI primers were the basis on which TCR beta libraries were built. TCRdb fed the multiplex PCR reads into MiXCR, producing one record per CDR3 protein. The sample has some 370,000 distinct CDR3 sequences; less than 25% are singletons. The genes are TRBV5-6 and TRBJ2-5, with 7 bases lining up with TRBD2. The TCR comes from a female donor with Graves disease. Material: peripheral blood mononuclear cells (PBMCs), obtained when the disease was refractory, from a patient treated with antithyroid drugs. The CDR3 DNA is TGTGCCAGCAGCTGGGGGGGGTATCAAGAGACCCAGTACTTC. Amino acids: CASSWGGYQETQYF.